The sequence of this TCR beta chain was determined in a study of T cell responses to AZD1222 COVID-19 vaccine. The assay was immunoSEQ multiplex PCR, and TCRdb's table has in-frame clones only and misses some. The repertoire holds more than 50,000 clones, with around 74% as singletons. Deletions cut 3 bases from V and 1 base from J, with 22 bases between. Germline V gene sequence: CDR1 SGHDT, CDR2 YYEEEE. The CDR3 loop spans 18 amino acids. As to this clone: The target antigen is unknown.

Study conclusions and caveats: In the spike-specific TCR repertoire, nearly half reportedly target unmutated variant regions. Repertoires were collected only later (after the peak T cell response had occurred).

The starting material was peripheral blood, obtained on day 0 of MenACWY control vaccination. This chain links TRBV5-6 with TRBJ1-1; no firm D call. The sequence was obtained from an adult in good health. CDR3 loop: CASSSFTLKGGKNTEAFF. DNA of the CDR3: TGTGCCAGCAGCTCGTTTACTCTAAAGGGCGGAAAGAACACTGAAGCTTTCTTT.